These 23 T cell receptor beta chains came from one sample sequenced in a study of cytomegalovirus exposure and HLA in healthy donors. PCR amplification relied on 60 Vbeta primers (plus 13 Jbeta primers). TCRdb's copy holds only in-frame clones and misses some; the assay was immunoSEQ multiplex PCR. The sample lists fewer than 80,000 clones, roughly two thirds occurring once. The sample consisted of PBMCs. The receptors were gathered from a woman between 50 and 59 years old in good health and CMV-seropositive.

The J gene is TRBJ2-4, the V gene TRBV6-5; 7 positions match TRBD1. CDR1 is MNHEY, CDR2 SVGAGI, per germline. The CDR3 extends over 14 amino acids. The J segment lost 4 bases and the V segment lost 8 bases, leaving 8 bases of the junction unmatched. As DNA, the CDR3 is TGTGCCAGCCCCCCTGACAGGGTAAAAAACATTCAGTACTTC. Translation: CASPPDRVKNIQYF.

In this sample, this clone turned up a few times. Here the CDR3 reads CASSSATGGPNQPQHF. CDR3 DNA sequence: TGTGCCAGCAGCTCAGCCACAGGGGGACCCAATCAGCCCCAGCATTTT. The chain links TRBV7-6 to TRBJ1-5, with 8 positions matching TRBD1. From germline, CDR1 is SGHVS and CDR2 FNYEAQ. This CDR3 spans 16 amino acids. V was pared by 4 bases and J by 3 bases, with 8 bases of the junction left unmatched.

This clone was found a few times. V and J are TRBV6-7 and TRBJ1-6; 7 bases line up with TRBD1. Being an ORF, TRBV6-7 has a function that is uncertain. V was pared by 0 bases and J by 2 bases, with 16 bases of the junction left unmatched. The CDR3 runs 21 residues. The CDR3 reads CASSYSMLADREGTYNSPLHF. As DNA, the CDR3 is TGTGCCAGCAGTTACTCGATGCTTGCCGACAGGGAAGGGACCTATAATTCACCCCTCCACTTT.

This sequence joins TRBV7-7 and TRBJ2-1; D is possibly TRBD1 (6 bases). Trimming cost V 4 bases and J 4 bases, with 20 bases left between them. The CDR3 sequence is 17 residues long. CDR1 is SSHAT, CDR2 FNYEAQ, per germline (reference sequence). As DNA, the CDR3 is TGTGCCAGCAGCTCCCGCCCAGCACAGGGTTTGTACAATGAGCAGTTCTTC. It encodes CASSSRPAQGLYNEQFF.

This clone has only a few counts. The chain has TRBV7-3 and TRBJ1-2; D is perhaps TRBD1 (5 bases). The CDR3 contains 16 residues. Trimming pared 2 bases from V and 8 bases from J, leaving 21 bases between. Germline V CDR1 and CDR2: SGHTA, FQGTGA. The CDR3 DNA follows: TGTGCCAGCAGCTTAGGCGGGGCGGACTCCTCTAAAGGCTACACCTTC. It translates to CASSLGGADSSKGYTF.

CDR3 in amino acids: CASPGTAIYEQYV. CDR3 sequence (DNA): TGTGCCAGCCCTGGGACAGCCATCTACGAGCAGTACGTC. The chain carries TRBV2 and TRBJ2-7; 7 bases map to TRBD1. CDR3 length: 13 residues. Trimming at V came to 8 bases and at J to 3 bases, leaving 7 bases not matched to a gene. Germline lookup yields CDR1 SNHLY and CDR2 FYNNEI.

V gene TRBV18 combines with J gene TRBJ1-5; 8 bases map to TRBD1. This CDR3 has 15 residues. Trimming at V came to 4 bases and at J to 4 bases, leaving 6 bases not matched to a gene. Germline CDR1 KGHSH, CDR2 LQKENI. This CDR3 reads CASSLGQGINQPQHF. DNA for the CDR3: TGTGCCAGCTCACTTGGACAGGGCATTAATCAGCCCCAGCATTTT.

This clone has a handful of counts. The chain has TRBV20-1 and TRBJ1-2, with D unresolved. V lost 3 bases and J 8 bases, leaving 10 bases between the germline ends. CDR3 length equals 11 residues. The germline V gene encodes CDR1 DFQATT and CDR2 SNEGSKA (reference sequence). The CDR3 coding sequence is TGCAGTGCTAGTGCGGCCTCAGGCTACACCTTC. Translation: CSASAASGYTF.

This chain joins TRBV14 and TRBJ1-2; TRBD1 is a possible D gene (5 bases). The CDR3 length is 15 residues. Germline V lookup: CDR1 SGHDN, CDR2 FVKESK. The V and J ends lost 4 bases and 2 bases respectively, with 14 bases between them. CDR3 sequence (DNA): TGTGCCAGCAGCCCCTCCGGGGGGGGAAACTATGGCTACACCTTC. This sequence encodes CASSPSGGGNYGYTF.

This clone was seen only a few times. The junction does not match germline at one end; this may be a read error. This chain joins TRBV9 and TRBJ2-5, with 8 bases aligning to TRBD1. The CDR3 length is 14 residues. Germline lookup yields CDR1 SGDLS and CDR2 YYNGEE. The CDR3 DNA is TGTGCCAGCAGCGCAGGGACAGGAAGAGAGGCCCAGTACTTC. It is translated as CASSAGTGREAQYF.

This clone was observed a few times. This CDR3 is CASSRSQGSYEQYV. The CDR3 nucleotides are TGTGCCAGCAGCCGCTCACAGGGCTCCTACGAGCAGTACGTC. The chain joins TRBV6-1 to TRBJ2-7, with D possibly being TRBD1 (6 bases). Germline CDR1 is MNHNS and CDR2 is SASEGT. The CDR3 runs 14 residues. Trimming removed 6 bases at V and 0 bases at J, with 12 bases between.

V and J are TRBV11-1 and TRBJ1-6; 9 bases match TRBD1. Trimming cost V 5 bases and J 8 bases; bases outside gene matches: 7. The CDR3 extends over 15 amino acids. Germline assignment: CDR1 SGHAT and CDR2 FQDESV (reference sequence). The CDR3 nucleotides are TGTGCCAGCAGCCCACGGGACAGGGTTTATTCACCCCTCCACTTT. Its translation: CASSPRDRVYSPLHF.

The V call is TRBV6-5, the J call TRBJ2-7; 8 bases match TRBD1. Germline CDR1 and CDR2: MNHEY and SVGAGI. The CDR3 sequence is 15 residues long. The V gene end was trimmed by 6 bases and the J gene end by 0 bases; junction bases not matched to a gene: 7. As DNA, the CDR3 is TGTGCCAGCAGAAAGGACAGGGTGAGCTCCTACGAGCAGTACTTC. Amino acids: CASRKDRVSSYEQYF.

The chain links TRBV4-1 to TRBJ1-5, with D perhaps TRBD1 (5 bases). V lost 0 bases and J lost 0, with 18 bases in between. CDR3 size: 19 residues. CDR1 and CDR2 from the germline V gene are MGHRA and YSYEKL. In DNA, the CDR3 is TGCGCCAGCAGCCAAGATTTAACAGGAACCTTTTATAGCAATCAGCCCCAGCATTTT. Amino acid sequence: CASSQDLTGTFYSNQPQHF.

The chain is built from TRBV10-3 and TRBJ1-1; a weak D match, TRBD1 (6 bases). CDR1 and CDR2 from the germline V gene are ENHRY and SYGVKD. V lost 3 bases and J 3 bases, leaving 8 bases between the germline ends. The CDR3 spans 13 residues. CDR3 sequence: CAISDRGDTEAFF. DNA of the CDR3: TGTGCCATCAGTGACAGGGGAGACACTGAAGCTTTCTTT.

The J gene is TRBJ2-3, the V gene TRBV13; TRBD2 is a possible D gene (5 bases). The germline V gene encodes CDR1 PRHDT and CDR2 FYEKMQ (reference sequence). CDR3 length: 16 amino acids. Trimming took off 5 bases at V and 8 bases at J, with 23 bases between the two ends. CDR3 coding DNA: TGTGCCAGCAGCCATCGCCTTTCAGCGGCCTCAGGTACGCAGTATTTT. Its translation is CASSHRLSAASGTQYF.

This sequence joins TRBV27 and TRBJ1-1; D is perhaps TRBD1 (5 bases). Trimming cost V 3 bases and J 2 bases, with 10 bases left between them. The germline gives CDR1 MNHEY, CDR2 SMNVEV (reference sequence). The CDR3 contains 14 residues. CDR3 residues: CASSFGQTNTEAFF. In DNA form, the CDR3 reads TGTGCCAGCAGTTTCGGACAAACTAACACTGAAGCTTTCTTT.

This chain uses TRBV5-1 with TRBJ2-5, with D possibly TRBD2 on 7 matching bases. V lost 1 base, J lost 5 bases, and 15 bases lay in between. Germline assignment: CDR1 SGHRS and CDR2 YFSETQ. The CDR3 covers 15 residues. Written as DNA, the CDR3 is TGCGCCAGCAGCTTGATGGGGGGGCGCGGGGAGACCCAGTACTTC. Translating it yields CASSLMGGRGETQYF. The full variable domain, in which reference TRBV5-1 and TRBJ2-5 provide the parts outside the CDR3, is KAGVTQTPRYLIKTRGQQVTLSCSPISGHRSVSWYQQTPGQGLQFLFEYFSETQRNKGNFPGRFSGRQFSNSRSEMNVSTLELGDSALYLCASSLMGGRGETQYFGPGTRLLVL.

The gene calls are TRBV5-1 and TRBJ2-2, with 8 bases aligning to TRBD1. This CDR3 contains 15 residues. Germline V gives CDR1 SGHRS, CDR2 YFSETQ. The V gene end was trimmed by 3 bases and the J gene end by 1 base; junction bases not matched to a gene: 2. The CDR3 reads CASSSGQVNTGELFF. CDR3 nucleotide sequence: TGCGCCAGCAGCTCGGGACAGGTGAACACCGGGGAGCTGTTTTTT.

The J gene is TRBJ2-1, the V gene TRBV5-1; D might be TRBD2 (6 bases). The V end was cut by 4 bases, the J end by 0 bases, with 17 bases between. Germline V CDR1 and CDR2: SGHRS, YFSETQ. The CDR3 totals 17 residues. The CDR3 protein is CASSPGVVESSYNEQFF. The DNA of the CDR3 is TGCGCCAGCAGCCCGGGGGTCGTAGAGAGCTCCTACAATGAGCAGTTCTTC.

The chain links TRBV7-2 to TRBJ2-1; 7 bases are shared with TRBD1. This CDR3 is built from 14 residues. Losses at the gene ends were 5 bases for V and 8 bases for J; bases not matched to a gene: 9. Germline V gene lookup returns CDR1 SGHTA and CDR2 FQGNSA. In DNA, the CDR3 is TGTGCCAGCAGCCCGAGGACAGGAGGCTATGAGCAGTTCTTC. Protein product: CASSPRTGGYEQFF.

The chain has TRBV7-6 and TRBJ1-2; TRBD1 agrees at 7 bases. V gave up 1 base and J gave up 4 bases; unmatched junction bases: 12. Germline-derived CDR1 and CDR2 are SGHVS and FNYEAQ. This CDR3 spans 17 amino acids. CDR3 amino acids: CASSLGVGGDASYGYTF. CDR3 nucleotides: TGTGCCAGCAGCTTAGGTGTAGGGGGCGACGCTAGCTATGGCTACACCTTC.

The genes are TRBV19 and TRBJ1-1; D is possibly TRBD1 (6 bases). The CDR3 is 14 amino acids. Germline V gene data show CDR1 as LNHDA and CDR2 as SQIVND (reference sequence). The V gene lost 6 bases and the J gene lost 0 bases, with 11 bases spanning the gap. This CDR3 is CASSPTGMNTEAFF. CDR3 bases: TGTGCCAGTAGCCCGACAGGTATGAACACTGAAGCTTTCTTT.